The rows below give T cell receptor beta chains drawn from one sample of a study of identifying expanded T cells in peripheral blood. This table comes from immunoSEQ multiplex PCR, and its TCRdb copy is limited to in-frame clones, with some not included. Of about 100,000 clones listed, over 70% were seen once; the top ten hold 5% to 6.5%. The source material was blood. The origin of the receptors is a person aged 18 to 69 in good health. The CDR3 runs from the conserved cysteine through the conserved F or W. Each record gives: clone size, V gene, D gene, J gene, CDR3 DNA, CDR3 protein. D genes are given only for firm matches. Size tells how often a clone was seen (once, few, many) or the class of an expanded clone, and some rows leave it out.

clone size: -
V gene: TRBV7-8
D gene: -
J gene: TRBJ2-3
CDR3 DNA: TGTGCCAGCAGCCCAAGGGCAGATACGCAGTATTTT
CDR3 protein: CASSPRADTQYF

clone size: -
V gene: TRBV12-5
D gene: -
J gene: TRBJ1-3
CDR3 DNA: TGTGCTAGTGGTTTGGGAACAGGGACTACTGGAAACACCATATATTTT
CDR3 protein: CASGLGTGTTGNTIYF

clone size: -
V gene: TRBV28
D gene: -
J gene: TRBJ2-6
CDR3 DNA: TGTGCCAGCAGTATAGGGGGGACTGGGGCCAACGTCCTGACTTTC
CDR3 protein: CASSIGGTGANVLTF

clone size: -
V gene: TRBV15
D gene: -
J gene: TRBJ1-1
CDR3 DNA: TGTGCCACCCTACCAGGCAGGGCCTTGAACACTGAAGCTTTCTTT
CDR3 protein: CATLPGRALNTEAFF

clone size: few
V gene: TRBV4-1
D gene: -
J gene: TRBJ2-7
CDR3 DNA: TGCGCCAGCAGCCAAGACCTCAGCGCGGCCTACGAGCAGTACTTC
CDR3 protein: CASSQDLSAAYEQYF

clone size: few
V gene: TRBV4-1
D gene: -
J gene: TRBJ2-6
CDR3 DNA: TGCGCCAGCAGCCAACTCCGGGGTTCTGGCTCTGGGGCCAACGTCCTGACTTTC
CDR3 protein: CASSQLRGSGSGANVLTF

clone size: -
V gene: TRBV30
D gene: TRBD1
J gene: TRBJ1-2
CDR3 DNA: TGTGCCTGGAGGCCGGGACAGGGAAATCGTCTTAGATATGGCTACACCTTC
CDR3 protein: CAWRPGQGNRLRYGYTF

clone size: -
V gene: TRBV5-1
D gene: -
J gene: TRBJ2-1
CDR3 DNA: TGCGCCAGCAGCTTGGTGGCAGAAGGGGGGGAGCAGTTCTTC
CDR3 protein: CASSLVAEGGEQFF

clone size: -
V gene: TRBV10-3
D gene: -
J gene: TRBJ2-2
CDR3 DNA: TGTGCCATCAGACCCACCGTCACCGGGGAGCTGTTTTTT
CDR3 protein: CAIRPTVTGELFF

clone size: -
V gene: TRBV5-1
D gene: -
J gene: TRBJ2-5
CDR3 DNA: TGCGCCAGCAGCTTCCAGCGGGCCCTCCAAGAGACCCAGTACTTC
CDR3 protein: CASSFQRALQETQYF

clone size: -
V gene: TRBV15
D gene: -
J gene: TRBJ2-3
CDR3 DNA: TGTGCCACCTCTAGAGGGGATGATACGCAGTATTTT
CDR3 protein: CATSRGDDTQYF

clone size: once
V gene: TRBV7-9
D gene: -
J gene: TRBJ1-2
CDR3 DNA: TGTGCCAGCAGTAATAGGAGCTATGGCTACACCTTC
CDR3 protein: CASSNRSYGYTF

clone size: -
V gene: TRBV10-3
D gene: -
J gene: TRBJ2-7
CDR3 DNA: TGTGCCATCAGTGAATCACAGGGAGTTTTCCCCTACGAGCAGTACTTC
CDR3 protein: CAISESQGVFPYEQYF

clone size: once
V gene: TRBV18
D gene: -
J gene: TRBJ2-3
CDR3 DNA: TGTGCCAGCTCACCTCAGGGTGTGGGCACAGATACGCAGTATTTT
CDR3 protein: CASSPQGVGTDTQYF

clone size: -
V gene: TRBV11-3
D gene: -
J gene: TRBJ2-1
CDR3 DNA: TGTGCCAGCAGCTTAGGGCTGGGCTACAATGAGCAGTTCTTC
CDR3 protein: CASSLGLGYNEQFF

clone size: -
V gene: TRBV6-6
D gene: TRBD2
J gene: TRBJ2-3
CDR3 DNA: TGTGCCAGCTCGCGGGGGGCAGATACGCAGTATTTT
CDR3 protein: CASSRGADTQYF

clone size: -
V gene: TRBV18
D gene: TRBD1
J gene: TRBJ1-3
CDR3 DNA: TGTGCCAGCTCACAGACAGGGGGAACCCACTCTGGAAACACCATATATTTT
CDR3 protein: CASSQTGGTHSGNTIYF

clone size: -
V gene: TRBV9
D gene: -
J gene: TRBJ1-2
CDR3 DNA: TGTGCCGGCAGTATTCAAGAGAAGGGGGTCTATGGCTACACCTTC
CDR3 protein: CAGSIQEKGVYGYTF

clone size: -
V gene: TRBV18
D gene: -
J gene: TRBJ2-2
CDR3 DNA: TGTGCCAGCTCACCTAGGACAATCCCCGGGGAGCTGTTTTTT
CDR3 protein: CASSPRTIPGELFF

clone size: -
V gene: TRBV29-1
D gene: -
J gene: TRBJ1-2
CDR3 DNA: TGCAGCGTTGAAGATCGGACAGACTATGGCTACACCTTC
CDR3 protein: CSVEDRTDYGYTF

clone size: -
V gene: TRBV19
D gene: TRBD1
J gene: TRBJ2-3
CDR3 DNA: TGTGCCACCAACGGACAGGGGGTGGGAGATACGCAGTATTTT
CDR3 protein: CATNGQGVGDTQYF

clone size: -
V gene: TRBV4-1
D gene: -
J gene: TRBJ1-2
CDR3 DNA: TGCGCCAGCAGCCAGCCAGGACACAGCTATGGCTACACCTTC
CDR3 protein: CASSQPGHSYGYTF

clone size: -
V gene: TRBV7-7
D gene: TRBD2
J gene: TRBJ2-1
CDR3 DNA: TGTGCCAGCAGCCCCGGTGGTAGCGGGGGGGCCGGAGGGTCCTACAATGAGCAGTTCTTC
CDR3 protein: CASSPGGSGGAGGSYNEQFF

clone size: once
V gene: TRBV5-1
D gene: -
J gene: TRBJ2-3
CDR3 DNA: TGCGCCAGCAGCTTGGTACGGGGGGCCGACACAGATACGCAGTATTTT
CDR3 protein: CASSLVRGADTDTQYF

clone size: once
V gene: TRBV18
D gene: -
J gene: TRBJ2-7
CDR3 DNA: TGTGCCAGCTCACCCGGGGGACTCTCCTACGAGCAGTACTTC
CDR3 protein: CASSPGGLSYEQYF

clone size: -
V gene: TRBV19
D gene: -
J gene: TRBJ1-2
CDR3 DNA: TGTGCCAGTAGTATCACTGCGAGGACAGAGAACTATGGCTACACCTTC
CDR3 protein: CASSITARTENYGYTF

clone size: -
V gene: TRBV5-4
D gene: -
J gene: TRBJ2-5
CDR3 DNA: TGTGCCAGCAGCTTGCGCGGCCAAGAGACCCAGTACTTC
CDR3 protein: CASSLRGQETQYF

clone size: -
V gene: TRBV19
D gene: TRBD1
J gene: TRBJ2-1
CDR3 DNA: TGTGCCAGTAGTTCAGGGACAGGGGGCTACAATGAGCAGTTCTTC
CDR3 protein: CASSSGTGGYNEQFF

clone size: -
V gene: TRBV5-1
D gene: TRBD2
J gene: TRBJ2-3
CDR3 DNA: TGCGCCAGCAGCTCCCGGACTAGCGGGGGCACAGATACGCAGTATTTT
CDR3 protein: CASSSRTSGGTDTQYF

clone size: -
V gene: TRBV7-8
D gene: -
J gene: TRBJ2-2
CDR3 DNA: TGTGCCAGCACCCCGTCCTTCGGGAGCCACACCGGGGAGCTGTTTTTT
CDR3 protein: CASTPSFGSHTGELFF

clone size: -
V gene: TRBV10-3
D gene: -
J gene: TRBJ2-7
CDR3 DNA: TGTGCCATCAGTGACGAAGCTAACAACTACGAGCAGTACTTC
CDR3 protein: CAISDEANNYEQYF

clone size: -
V gene: TRBV27
D gene: TRBD2
J gene: TRBJ2-2
CDR3 DNA: TGTGCCAGCAGTCTAGCGGGAGAGACCGGGGAGCTGTTTTTT
CDR3 protein: CASSLAGETGELFF

clone size: -
V gene: TRBV9
D gene: -
J gene: TRBJ1-2
CDR3 DNA: TGTGCCAGCAGCGTAGAGGGATACTATGGCTACACCTTC
CDR3 protein: CASSVEGYYGYTF

clone size: -
V gene: TRBV5-1
D gene: -
J gene: TRBJ1-1
CDR3 DNA: TGCGCCAGCAGCTTGGACAGGACTGAAGCTTTCTTT
CDR3 protein: CASSLDRTEAFF

clone size: -
V gene: TRBV19
D gene: -
J gene: TRBJ1-3
CDR3 DNA: TGTGCCAGAAGGGTAACTGGAAACACCATATATTTT
CDR3 protein: CARRVTGNTIYF

clone size: -
V gene: TRBV7-9
D gene: TRBD1
J gene: TRBJ2-2
CDR3 DNA: TGTGCCAGCAGCTCGGGACAGGGGGCGCGCACCGGGGAGCTGTTTTTT
CDR3 protein: CASSSGQGARTGELFF

clone size: -
V gene: TRBV6-6
D gene: TRBD1
J gene: TRBJ1-1
CDR3 DNA: TGTGCCAGCAGACGAGGGACAGGGACCACTGAAGCTTTCTTT
CDR3 protein: CASRRGTGTTEAFF

clone size: -
V gene: TRBV19
D gene: -
J gene: TRBJ1-1
CDR3 DNA: TGTGCCAGTAGTATAGGGGCCGAGAACACTGAAGCTTTCTTT
CDR3 protein: CASSIGAENTEAFF

clone size: -
V gene: TRBV5-1
D gene: TRBD1
J gene: TRBJ2-1
CDR3 DNA: TGCGCCAGCAGCTTCGACAGGGGATCCTACAATGAGCAGTTCTTC
CDR3 protein: CASSFDRGSYNEQFF

clone size: -
V gene: TRBV7-6
D gene: TRBD2
J gene: TRBJ2-2
CDR3 DNA: TGTGCCAGCAGCTTCCCTAGCGGGGGGGTCAACACCGGGGAGCTGTTTTTT
CDR3 protein: CASSFPSGGVNTGELFF

clone size: once
V gene: TRBV7-2
D gene: -
J gene: TRBJ2-5
CDR3 DNA: TGTGCCAGCAGCTTAGGGTGGTACCAAGAGACCCAGTACTTC
CDR3 protein: CASSLGWYQETQYF

clone size: once
V gene: TRBV6-5
D gene: TRBD1
J gene: TRBJ2-2
CDR3 DNA: TGTGCCAGCAGACGGGACAGGAACACCGGGGAGCTGTTTTTT
CDR3 protein: CASRRDRNTGELFF

clone size: -
V gene: TRBV7-3
D gene: -
J gene: TRBJ2-2
CDR3 DNA: TGTGCCAGCAGCCCCACAGTTCCCGGGGAGCTGTTTTTT
CDR3 protein: CASSPTVPGELFF

clone size: -
V gene: TRBV19
D gene: -
J gene: TRBJ1-4
CDR3 DNA: TGTGCCAGTAGTACCTACACAGGATCAACTAATGAAAAACTGTTTTTT
CDR3 protein: CASSTYTGSTNEKLFF

clone size: -
V gene: TRBV11-2
D gene: -
J gene: TRBJ2-7
CDR3 DNA: TGTGCCAGCAGCTTAGGGGTGGGTATGGGATCCTACGAGCAGTACTTC
CDR3 protein: CASSLGVGMGSYEQYF

clone size: -
V gene: TRBV30
D gene: -
J gene: TRBJ2-1
CDR3 DNA: TGTGCCTGGACGGCCCATGAGCAGTTCTTC
CDR3 protein: CAWTAHEQFF

clone size: -
V gene: TRBV7-6
D gene: -
J gene: TRBJ1-5
CDR3 DNA: TGTGCCAGCAGCTTACGGGAGGATCAGCCCCGGCATTTT
CDR3 protein: CASSLREDQPRHF

clone size: once
V gene: TRBV9
D gene: -
J gene: TRBJ2-5
CDR3 DNA: TGTGCCAGCAGCGTTCAAGAGACCCAGTACTTC
CDR3 protein: CASSVQETQYF

clone size: -
V gene: TRBV7-9
D gene: -
J gene: TRBJ1-3
CDR3 DNA: TGTGCCAGCAGCTTCGAGGGCGTCGGAAACACCATATATTTT
CDR3 protein: CASSFEGVGNTIYF

clone size: -
V gene: TRBV27
D gene: TRBD1
J gene: TRBJ2-3
CDR3 DNA: TGTGCCAGCAGGCCGACAGGGGGAGATACGCAGTATTTT
CDR3 protein: CASRPTGGDTQYF

clone size: -
V gene: TRBV30
D gene: TRBD1
J gene: TRBJ2-6
CDR3 DNA: TGTGCCTGGACTGAGGGGGCCGGGGCCAACGTCCTGACTTTC
CDR3 protein: CAWTEGAGANVLTF

clone size: -
V gene: TRBV30
D gene: -
J gene: TRBJ2-4
CDR3 DNA: TGTGCCTGGAGGCAGGGGACCAAAAACATTCAGTACTTC
CDR3 protein: CAWRQGTKNIQYF

clone size: -
V gene: TRBV5-6
D gene: -
J gene: TRBJ2-7
CDR3 DNA: TGTGCCAGCAGCGCTCCTTACGAGCAGTACTTC
CDR3 protein: CASSAPYEQYF

clone size: -
V gene: TRBV6-6
D gene: -
J gene: TRBJ2-5
CDR3 DNA: TGTGCCAGCACCCCAACGGCGGTCCAAAAGACCCAGTACTTC
CDR3 protein: CASTPTAVQKTQYF

clone size: -
V gene: TRBV7-2
D gene: -
J gene: TRBJ1-6
CDR3 DNA: TGTGCCAGCAGTTCACACAGGGCAAATAATTCACCCCTCCACTTT
CDR3 protein: CASSSHRANNSPLHF

clone size: -
V gene: TRBV19
D gene: -
J gene: TRBJ1-2
CDR3 DNA: TGTGCCAGTAGTATGTGGAGGCAGGGCTTGATTGGCTACACCTTC
CDR3 protein: CASSMWRQGLIGYTF

clone size: -
V gene: TRBV5-5
D gene: -
J gene: TRBJ2-1
CDR3 DNA: TGTGCCAGCAGCTTGGCGGGTTTGCAGTTCTTC
CDR3 protein: CASSLAGLQFF